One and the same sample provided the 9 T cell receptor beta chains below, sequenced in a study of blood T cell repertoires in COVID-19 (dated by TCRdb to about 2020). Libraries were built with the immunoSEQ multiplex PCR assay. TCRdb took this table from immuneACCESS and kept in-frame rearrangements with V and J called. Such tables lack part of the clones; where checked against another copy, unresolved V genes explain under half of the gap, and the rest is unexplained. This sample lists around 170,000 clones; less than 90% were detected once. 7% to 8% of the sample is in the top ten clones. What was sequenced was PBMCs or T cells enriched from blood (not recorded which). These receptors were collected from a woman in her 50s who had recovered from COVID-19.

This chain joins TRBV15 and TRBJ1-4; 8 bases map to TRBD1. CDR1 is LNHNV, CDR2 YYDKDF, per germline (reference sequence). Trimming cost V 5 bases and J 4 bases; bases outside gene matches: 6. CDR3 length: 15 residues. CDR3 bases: TGTGCCACCAGCCTTCCGGGACAGGTTAATGAAAAACTGTTTTTT. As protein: CATSLPGQVNEKLFF.

As DNA, the CDR3 is TGTGCCACCAGCAGAGATGAAGCGGGAGCGGTCGGAGATACGCAGTATTTT. Translated: CATSRDEAGAVGDTQYF. The chain is built from TRBV15 and TRBJ2-3, with 8 bases lining up with TRBD2. Trimming cost V 0 bases and J 5 bases; bases outside gene matches: 10. The germline V gene encodes CDR1 LNHNV and CDR2 YYDKDF (reference sequence). The CDR3 is made up of 17 amino acids.

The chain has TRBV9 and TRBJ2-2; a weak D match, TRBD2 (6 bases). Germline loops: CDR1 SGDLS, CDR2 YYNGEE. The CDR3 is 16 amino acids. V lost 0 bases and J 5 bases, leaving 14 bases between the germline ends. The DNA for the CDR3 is TGTGCCAGCAGCGTAGGTGTTAGCGGTTTTACCGGGGAGCTGTTTTTT. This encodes CASSVGVSGFTGELFF.

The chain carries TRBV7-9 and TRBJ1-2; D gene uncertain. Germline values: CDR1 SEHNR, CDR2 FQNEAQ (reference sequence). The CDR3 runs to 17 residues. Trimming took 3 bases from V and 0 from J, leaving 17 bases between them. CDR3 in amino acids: CASSLPRLGVSNYGYTF. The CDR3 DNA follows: TGTGCCAGCAGCTTGCCCAGGTTAGGCGTCTCTAACTATGGCTACACCTTC.

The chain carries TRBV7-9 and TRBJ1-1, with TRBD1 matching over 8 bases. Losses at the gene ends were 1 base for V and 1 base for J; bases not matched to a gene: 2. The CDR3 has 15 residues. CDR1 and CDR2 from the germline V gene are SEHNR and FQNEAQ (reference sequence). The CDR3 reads CASSLGQGWNTEAFF. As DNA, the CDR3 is TGTGCCAGCAGCTTAGGACAGGGGTGGAACACTGAAGCTTTCTTT.

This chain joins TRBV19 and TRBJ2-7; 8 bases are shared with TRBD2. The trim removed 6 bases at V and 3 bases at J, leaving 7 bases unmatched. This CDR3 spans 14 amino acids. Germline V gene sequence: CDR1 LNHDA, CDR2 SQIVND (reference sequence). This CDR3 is CASRRERERYEQYF. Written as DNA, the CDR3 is TGTGCCAGTAGGAGGGAGCGGGAGCGCTACGAGCAGTACTTC.

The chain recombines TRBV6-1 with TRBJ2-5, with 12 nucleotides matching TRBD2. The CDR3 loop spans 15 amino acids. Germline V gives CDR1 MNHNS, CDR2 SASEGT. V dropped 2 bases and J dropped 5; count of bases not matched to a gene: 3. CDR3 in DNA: TGTGCCAGCAGTGAACTAGCGGGAGGGCCGGAGACCCAGTACTTC. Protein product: CASSELAGGPETQYF.

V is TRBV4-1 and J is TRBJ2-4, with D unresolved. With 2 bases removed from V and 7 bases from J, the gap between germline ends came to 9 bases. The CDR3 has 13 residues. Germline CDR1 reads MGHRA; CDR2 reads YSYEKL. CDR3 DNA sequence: TGCGCCAGCAGCCAAACGCCAGTGAACATTCAGTACTTC. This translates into CASSQTPVNIQYF.

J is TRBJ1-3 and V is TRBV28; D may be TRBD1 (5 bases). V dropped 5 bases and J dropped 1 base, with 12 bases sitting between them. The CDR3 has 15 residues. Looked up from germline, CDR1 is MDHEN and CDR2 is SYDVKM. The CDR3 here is CASSLETVSGNTIYF. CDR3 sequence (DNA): TGTGCCAGCAGTCTAGAGACAGTTTCTGGAAACACCATATATTTT.